One sample yielded the 9 T cell receptor beta chains listed below, sequenced in a study of blood T cell repertoires in COVID-19. Assay used: immunoSEQ multiplex PCR; TCRdb lists only in-frame clones, some missing. The sample includes a few hundred thousand clones, just under 90% of them seen just once. The sample was peripheral blood. The receptors were sampled from a man aged 55-75 years who had recovered from COVID-19.

The chain links TRBV5-1 to TRBJ2-1, with 10 bases that match TRBD2. The V and J ends lost 0 bases and 8 bases, in that order; junction bases with no gene match: 11. This CDR3 is built from 17 residues. Germline V gives CDR1 SGHRS, CDR2 YFSETQ. DNA of the CDR3: TGCGCCAGCAGCTTGGAATATCCTAGCGGGAGAAAGGATGAGCAGTTCTTC. Its protein is CASSLEYPSGRKDEQFF.

The J gene is TRBJ2-2, the V gene TRBV6-4, with 8 bases identical to TRBD2. Germline lookup yields CDR1 MRHNA and CDR2 SNTAGT. The CDR3 length is 13 residues. Trimming took 6 bases from V and 4 from J; bases not matched to a gene: 1. The CDR3 is CASSGGATGELFF. For the CDR3, the DNA is TGTGCCAGCAGCGGGGGGGCCACCGGGGAGCTGTTTTTT.

The chain employs TRBV27 and TRBJ1-5, with a possible D match to TRBD1 (5 bases). Germline lookup yields CDR1 MNHEY and CDR2 SMNVEV (reference sequence). CDR3 length: 15 amino acids. V lost 2 bases and J 2 bases, leaving 10 bases between the germline ends. For the CDR3, the DNA is TGTGCCAGCAGTTTACGTCGGGGGGGCAATCAGCCCCAGCATTTT. It translates to CASSLRRGGNQPQHF.

V is TRBV10-1 and J is TRBJ2-7; 10 nucleotides match TRBD2. After removal of 5 bases from V and 5 bases from J, the junction contained 6 bases not matched to a gene. Germline CDR1 reads WNHNN; CDR2 reads SYGVQD (reference sequence). This CDR3 region has 14 residues. The CDR3 protein is CASSPSGSFNEQYF. The CDR3 DNA reads TGCGCCAGCAGTCCTAGCGGGAGTTTCAACGAGCAGTACTTC.

Only one count was recorded for this clone. V gene TRBV6-6 combines with J gene TRBJ1-2, with TRBD1 as a possible D gene (6 bases). Germline V CDR1 and CDR2: MNHNY, SVGAGI (reference sequence). The CDR3 is 14 amino acids. Between the trimmed V and J ends, which lost 7 bases and 13 bases, there was a span of 25 bases. The CDR3 DNA reads as TGTGCCAGCACGAGCGGGGGGGGCGCGATTTTATCCACCTTC. Residues: CASTSGGGAILSTF.

J is TRBJ2-3 and V is TRBV19; 12 positions match TRBD2. Germline V gene sequence: CDR1 LNHDA, CDR2 SQIVND (reference sequence). The CDR3 is 16 residues long. With 4 bases clipped from V and 4 bases from J, the junction kept 6 bases outside the gene matches. DNA of the CDR3: TGTGCCAGTAGTACGACTAGCGGGAGTCGCCCAGATACGCAGTATTTT. Translation: CASSTTSGSRPDTQYF.

The V and J genes are TRBV12-3 or TRBV12-4 and TRBJ1-6; D might be TRBD1 (5 bases). The V end was cut by 5 bases, the J end by 7 bases, with 6 bases between. CDR3 length: 12 residues. CDR3 nucleotide sequence: TGTGCCAGCAGTAGACAGAATTCACCCCTCCACTTT. Protein product: CASSRQNSPLHF.

This clone was found a few times. V gene TRBV10-3 combines with J gene TRBJ1-5; TRBD1 is a possible D gene (6 bases). Germline V gene data show CDR1 as ENHRY and CDR2 as SYGVKD. V lost 10 bases and J 7 bases, leaving 17 bases between the germline ends. CDR3 length equals 13 residues. DNA for the CDR3: TGTGCCACACAGGGAAATGAGGGGCAGCCCCAGCATTTT. Translation: CATQGNEGQPQHF.

The chain is built from TRBV19 and TRBJ1-2, with TRBD1 matching over 7 bases. The CDR3 sequence is 15 residues long. Germline V CDR1 and CDR2: LNHDA, SQIVND (reference sequence). The V gene end was trimmed by 7 bases and the J gene end by 1 base; junction bases not matched to a gene: 9. CDR3 loop: CASKTGWEFNYGYTF. CDR3 nucleotides: TGTGCCAGTAAGACAGGGTGGGAATTTAACTATGGCTACACCTTC.